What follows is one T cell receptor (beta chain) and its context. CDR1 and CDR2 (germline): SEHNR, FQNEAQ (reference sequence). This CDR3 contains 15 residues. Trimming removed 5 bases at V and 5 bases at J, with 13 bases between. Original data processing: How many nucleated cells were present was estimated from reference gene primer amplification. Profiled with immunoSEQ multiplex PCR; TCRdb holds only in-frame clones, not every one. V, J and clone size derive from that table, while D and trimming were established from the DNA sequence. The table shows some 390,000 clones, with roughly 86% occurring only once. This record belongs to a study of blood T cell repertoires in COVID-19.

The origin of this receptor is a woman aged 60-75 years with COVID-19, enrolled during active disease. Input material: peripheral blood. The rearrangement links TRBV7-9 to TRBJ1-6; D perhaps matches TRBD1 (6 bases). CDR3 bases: TGTGCCAGCAGCCCTACTGGACAGAATAATTCACCCCTCCACTTT. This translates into CASSPTGQNNSPLHF.